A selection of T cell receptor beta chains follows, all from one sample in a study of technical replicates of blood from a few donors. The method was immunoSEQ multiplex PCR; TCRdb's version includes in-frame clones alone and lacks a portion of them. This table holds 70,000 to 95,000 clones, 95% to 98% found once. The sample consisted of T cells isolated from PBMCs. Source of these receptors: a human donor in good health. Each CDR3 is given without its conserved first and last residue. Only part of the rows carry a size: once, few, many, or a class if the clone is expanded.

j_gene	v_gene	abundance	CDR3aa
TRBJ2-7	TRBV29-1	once	SASEQGAGYEQY
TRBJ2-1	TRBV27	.	ASSITSSSSYNEQF
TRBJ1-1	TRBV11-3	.	ASSLGDTEAF
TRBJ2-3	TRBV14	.	ASSQDFWRVTDTQY
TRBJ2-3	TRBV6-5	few	ASSSLDRPPTDTQY
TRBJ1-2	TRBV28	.	ASSPGQGTDGYT
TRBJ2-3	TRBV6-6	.	ATRTGGGSDTQY
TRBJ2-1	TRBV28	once	ASSIKRLAKSGVSNEQF
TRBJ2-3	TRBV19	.	ASSIGTRGLSDTQY
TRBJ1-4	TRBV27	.	ASSPLEASGNEKLF
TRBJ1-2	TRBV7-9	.	ASSFEGQGT
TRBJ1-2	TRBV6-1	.	ASSEGYRNYGYT
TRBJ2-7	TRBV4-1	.	ASSHGSGGTYEQY
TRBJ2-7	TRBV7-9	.	ASSPRQDGSVQY
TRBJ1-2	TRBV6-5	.	ASSYSTGGGYT
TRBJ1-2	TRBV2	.	ASSSGISYGYT
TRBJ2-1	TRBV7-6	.	ASSVGTAVFSSYNEQF
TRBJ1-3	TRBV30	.	AWSVWDFGNTIY
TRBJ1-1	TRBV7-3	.	ASSLRGARDTEAF
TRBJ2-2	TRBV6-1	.	ASSETDFFTGELF
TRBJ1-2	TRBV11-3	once	ASSLKTGGDYGYT
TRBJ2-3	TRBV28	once	ASLNRLAASTDTQY
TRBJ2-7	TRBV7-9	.	ASSLGLGLSYEQY
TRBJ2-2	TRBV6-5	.	ATKGGGGELF
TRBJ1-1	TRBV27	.	ASSLSNSGQMMNTEAF
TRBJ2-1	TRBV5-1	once	ASSRSPRDSPGYNEQF
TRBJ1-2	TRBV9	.	ASSGQGATFYGYT
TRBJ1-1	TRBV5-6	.	ASSWMTVNTEAF
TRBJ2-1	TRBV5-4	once	ASSIGAGSSYNEQF
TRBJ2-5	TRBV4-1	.	ASSQGPLGGNQETQY
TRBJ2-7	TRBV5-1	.	ASSPTTSGSDEQY
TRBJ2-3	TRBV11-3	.	ASSVGTADTQY
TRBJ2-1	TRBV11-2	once	ASSLVQGANEQF
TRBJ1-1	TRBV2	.	ASTREEAF
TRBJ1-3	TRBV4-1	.	ASSQGTQRGDTIY
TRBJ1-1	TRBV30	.	AWSVQLSNTEAF
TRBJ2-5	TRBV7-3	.	ASSFGGGTGRETQY
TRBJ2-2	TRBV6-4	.	ASSRDRLTGELF
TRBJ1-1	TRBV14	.	ASSQDSGYTEAF
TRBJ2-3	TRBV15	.	ATSSLLADTQY
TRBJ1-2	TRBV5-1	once	ASSLGGSYGYT
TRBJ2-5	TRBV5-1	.	ASSWDRQETQY
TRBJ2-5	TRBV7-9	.	ASIPPRVVTSVQETQY
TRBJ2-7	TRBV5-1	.	ASSLTPGGGIEQY
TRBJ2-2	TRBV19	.	ASSDPRQGRNTGELF
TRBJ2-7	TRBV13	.	ASSSRQGGYYEQY
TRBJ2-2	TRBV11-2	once	ASSLGTRRNTGELF
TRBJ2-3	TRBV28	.	ASNRGLPWTSSRTDTQY
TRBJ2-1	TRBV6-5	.	ASSPVPVYNEQF
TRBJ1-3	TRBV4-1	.	ASSPYSSRARGNTIY
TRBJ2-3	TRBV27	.	ASSFDAGGDTQY
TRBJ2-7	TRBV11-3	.	ASTPGQGNLYEQY
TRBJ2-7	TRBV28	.	ASSLLEGGGGRPF
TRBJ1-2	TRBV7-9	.	ASSSDYGYT
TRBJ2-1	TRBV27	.	ASSSIQGSSYNEQF
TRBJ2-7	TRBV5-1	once	ATYPGQGLLEEQY
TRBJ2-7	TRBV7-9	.	ASSFHYEQY
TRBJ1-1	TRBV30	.	AWSDGGMNTEAF
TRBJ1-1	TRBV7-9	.	ASSRTANTEAF